The 29 T cell receptor beta chains in this list originate from one sample, sequenced in a study of PD-1 blockade in classical Hodgkin lymphoma. Profiled with immunoSEQ multiplex PCR; TCRdb holds only in-frame clones, not every one. The sample consists of roughly 100,000 clones, roughly 89% of them appearing once. Noted time point: cycle 4 day 1 (C4D1), after more than five weeks of nivolumab. Following autologous stem cell transplantation, relapse occurred in every patient, and exposure to brentuximab vedotin varied. The sample in question was peripheral blood mononuclear cells (PBMCs), obtained before the fourth cycle of nivolumab. Receptors were obtained from a human donor with classical Hodgkin lymphoma.

The CDR3 nucleotides read TGTGCCAGCAGCTTAGCGCGCGGACAGGGGGCGATCTCTGGGGCCAACGTCCTGACTTTC. Translated, it gives CASSLARGQGAISGANVLTF. The chain has TRBV7-8 and TRBJ2-6; TRBD1 matches at 11 bases. The CDR3 consists of 20 residues. Looked up from germline, CDR1 is SGHVS and CDR2 is FQNEAQ. J gave up 0 bases and V 0 bases, and 7 bases lay outside the gene matches. Looking up the rest from reference TRBV7-8 and TRBJ2-6 gives the full variable domain: GAGVSQSPRYKVAKRGQDVALRCDPISGHVSLFWYQQALGQGPEFLTYFQNEAQLDKSGLPSDRFFAERPEGSVSTLKIQRTQQEDSAVYLCASSLARGQGAISGANVLTFGAGSRLTVL.

J is TRBJ2-3 and V is TRBV4-3; D is possibly TRBD2 (6 bases). CDR3 size: 15 residues. Germline-derived CDR1 and CDR2 are LGHNA and YSLEER. V gave up 4 bases and J gave up 1 base, with 12 bases separating them. CDR3 nucleotide sequence: TGCGCCAGCAGCCCGGAGGCTAGCGGCACAGATACGCAGTATTTT. Translating it yields CASSPEASGTDTQYF.

The chain is built from TRBV6-4 and TRBJ2-3; D might be TRBD1 or TRBD2, each matching 5 bases. With 2 bases removed from V and 2 bases from J, the gap between germline ends came to 8 bases. Germline V CDR1 and CDR2: MRHNA, SNTAGT. The CDR3 loop spans 14 amino acids. The CDR3 DNA reads TGTGCCAGCAGTGACGACGGGACCACAGATACGCAGTATTTT. Its protein product is CASSDDGTTDTQYF.

This clone was seen a single time. The rearrangement joins TRBV19 to TRBJ1-1, with D possibly being TRBD1 (5 bases). The germline gives CDR1 LNHDA, CDR2 SQIVND (reference sequence). Trimming cost V 4 bases and J 1 base, with 10 bases left between them. This CDR3 has 14 residues. In DNA, the CDR3 is TGTGCCAGTAGTAAGACAGAATCGAACACTGAAGCTTTCTTT. Protein sequence: CASSKTESNTEAFF.

This chain connects TRBV10-3 to TRBJ2-5; D is unresolved. Germline V CDR1 and CDR2: ENHRY, SYGVKD. The V end was cut by 3 bases, the J end by 6 bases, with 14 bases between. The CDR3 is 14 amino acids. CDR3: CAISENTLEKTQYF. The CDR3 DNA sequence: TGTGCCATCAGTGAAAACACGTTGGAAAAGACCCAGTACTTC.

This sequence joins TRBV6-6 and TRBJ1-4, with a tentative D call TRBD1 (5 bases). In germline, CDR1 is MNHNY, CDR2 SVGAGI (reference sequence). The CDR3 has 14 amino acids. V lost 5 bases and J 7 bases, leaving 14 bases between the germline ends. DNA of the CDR3: TGTGCCAGCAGTAAACCGGACAACGGTGAAAAACTGTTTTTT. Its protein product is CASSKPDNGEKLFF.

The chain uses TRBV5-5 and TRBJ1-1; D gene uncertain. Germline lookup yields CDR1 SGHKS and CDR2 YYEKEE (reference sequence). The CDR3 extends over 12 amino acids. Trimming removed 3 bases from V and 4 bases from J, with 7 bases in between. The CDR3 bases are TGTGCCAGCAGCTATGGTACCACTGAAGCTTTCTTT. This codes for CASSYGTTEAFF.

This rearrangement joins TRBV6-5 to TRBJ1-1, with D tentatively TRBD1 (5 bases). Germline lookup yields CDR1 MNHEY and CDR2 SVGAGI. The length of the CDR3 is 14 residues. V lost 5 bases, J lost 7 bases, and 17 bases lay in between. This CDR3 reads CASSGSTALYEAFF. The CDR3 DNA reads TGTGCCAGCAGTGGGTCGACAGCCCTGTATGAAGCTTTCTTT.

This chain links TRBV7-2 with TRBJ2-5; 7 bases map to TRBD2. Trimming removed 3 bases from V and 4 bases from J; junction bases left unmatched: 11. Germline CDR1 reads SGHTA; CDR2 reads FQGNSA. This CDR3 comprises 16 residues. The CDR3 here is CASSFGLADYSETQYF. The CDR3 nucleotides read TGTGCCAGCAGCTTCGGCCTAGCGGACTACTCAGAGACCCAGTACTTC. The variable domain in full, with the rest retrieved from reference TRBV7-2 and TRBJ2-5, is GAGVSQSPSNKVTEKGKDVELRCDPISGHTALYWYRQSLGQGLEFLIYFQGNSAPDKSGLPSDRFSAERTGGSVSTLTIQRTQQEDSAVYLCASSFGLADYSETQYFGPGTRLLVL.

The rearrangement uses TRBV5-6 and TRBJ2-7; 7 nucleotides agree with TRBD2. V shed 5 bases, J shed 0 bases, and the junction held 5 bases outside the gene matches. This CDR3 has 14 amino acids. Germline loops: CDR1 SGHDT, CDR2 YYEEEE. The CDR3 nucleotides are TGTGCCAGCAGTTGGGGCGGGAGCTCCTACGAGCAGTACTTC. It translates to CASSWGGSSYEQYF.

The chain has TRBV27 and TRBJ2-3; 8 bases line up with TRBD2. The CDR3 is 16 residues long. With V trimmed by 2 bases and J by 5 bases, 9 bases remained unmatched. CDR1 is MNHEY, CDR2 SMNVEV, per germline (reference sequence). CDR3 coding DNA: TGTGCCAGCAGTTTAAGAGGAGCGGGAGCCGGAGATACGCAGTATTTT. This translates into CASSLRGAGAGDTQYF.

This chain links TRBV2 with TRBJ1-2; D gene ambiguous. The CDR3 is made up of 16 amino acids. Trimming took 2 bases from V and 7 from J, leaving 20 bases between them. Germline V lookup: CDR1 SNHLY, CDR2 FYNNEI. Written as DNA, the CDR3 is TGTGCCAGCAGTGAATCGGAGGGTAACCTAGGTGTTGGCTACACCTTC. It codes for CASSESEGNLGVGYTF.

The V and J genes are TRBV19 and TRBJ1-5, with a weak D call TRBD1 (5 bases). Germline values: CDR1 LNHDA, CDR2 SQIVND (reference sequence). The CDR3 spans 14 residues. V gave up 6 bases and J gave up 7 bases, with 16 bases separating them. This CDR3 reads CASSPDPRGQPQHF. In nucleotides, the CDR3 is TGTGCCAGTAGCCCGGACCCGAGGGGACAGCCCCAGCATTTT. The entire variable domain, with the rest obtained from reference TRBV19 and TRBJ1-5, is as follows: DGGITQSPKYLFRKEGQNVTLSCEQNLNHDAMYWYRQDPGQGLRLIYYSQIVNDFQKGDIAEGYSVSREKKESFPLTVTSAQKNPTAFYLCASSPDPRGQPQHFGDGTRLSIL.

The chain links TRBV30 to TRBJ2-7; 8 nucleotides match TRBD2. In germline, CDR1 is GTSNPN, CDR2 SVGIG (reference sequence). V lost 3 bases and J lost 5; bases outside the gene matches: 6. The CDR3 has 13 amino acids. The CDR3 sequence is CAWSFARGDEQYF. The CDR3 coding sequence is TGTGCCTGGAGCTTCGCGCGGGGGGACGAGCAGTACTTC.

CDR3 amino acids: CASSIPRDYGELFF. Here the CDR3 DNA reads TGTGCCAGTAGTATACCCCGGGACTACGGGGAGCTGTTTTTT. The V call is TRBV19, the J call TRBJ2-2, with 7 bases fitting TRBD2. Germline V gives CDR1 LNHDA, CDR2 SQIVND (reference sequence). V dropped 2 bases and J dropped 7; count of bases not matched to a gene: 4. The CDR3 covers 14 residues.

J is TRBJ2-1 and V is TRBV4-3, with D possibly TRBD1 on 6 matching bases. This CDR3 is built from 15 residues. Germline-derived CDR1 and CDR2 are LGHNA and YSLEER. Trimming shortened V by 8 bases and J by 2 bases, and 16 bases separated the two germline ends. DNA for the CDR3: TGCGCCAGCCAGAGATCGTCAGGGGCCTACAATGAGCAGTTCTTC. Translating gives CASQRSSGAYNEQFF.

The CDR3 region is CASSLIAGGYNEQFF. DNA for the CDR3: TGTGCCAGCAGCCTCATAGCGGGAGGGTACAATGAGCAGTTCTTC. The gene calls are TRBV11-3 and TRBJ2-1, with TRBD2 identical over 11 bases. Germline V gene sequence: CDR1 SGHNT, CDR2 YENEEA. The CDR3 has 15 amino acids. Germline trimming cut 5 bases from V and 4 bases from J; bases unmatched to any gene: 4.

The CDR3 loop reads CASSLLWGEQYF. CDR3 DNA sequence: TGTGCCAGCAGTTTATTATGGGGCGAGCAGTACTTC. The genes are TRBV6-5 and TRBJ2-7; unclear D gene. CDR1 MNHEY and CDR2 SVGAGI come from the germline V gene. The CDR3 length is 12 residues. V was clipped by 4 bases and J by 6 bases, with 10 bases between them.

J is TRBJ1-2 and V is TRBV27; D remains unclear. Trimming removed 0 bases from V and 5 bases from J, with 16 bases in between. Germline lookup yields CDR1 MNHEY and CDR2 SMNVEV (reference sequence). The CDR3 covers 16 residues. The CDR3 loop reads CASSLSGPQRRYGYTF. For the CDR3, the DNA is TGTGCCAGCAGTTTATCTGGGCCCCAAAGGAGATATGGCTACACCTTC.

This chain links TRBV4-1 with TRBJ1-2; TRBD1 might be the D (5 bases). The CDR3 totals 18 residues. Trimming shortened V by 3 bases and J by 8 bases, and 28 bases separated the two germline ends. CDR1 and CDR2 (germline): MGHRA, YSYEKL. CDR3 sequence (DNA): TGCGCCAGCAGCCACGTCATACGGGGGATAAGGCTCCGAGGGGGCTACACCTTC. Its translation: CASSHVIRGIRLRGGYTF.

The CDR3 coding sequence is TGTGCCAGCACCTGGCGAGGGACAGAGTGGGTCGACGGGGAGCTGTTTTTT. This translates into CASTWRGTEWVDGELFF. The chain links TRBV5-6 to TRBJ2-2; TRBD1 aligns across 7 bases. Germline CDR1 reads SGHDT; CDR2 reads YYEEEE. Losses at the gene ends were 6 bases for V and 7 bases for J; bases not matched to a gene: 18. This CDR3 has 17 amino acids.

The chain has TRBV10-3 and TRBJ1-1, with no clear D. The CDR3 is 13 residues long. Trimming removed 4 bases at V and 1 base at J, with 7 bases between. Germline CDR1 ENHRY, CDR2 SYGVKD. Here the CDR3 reads CAISAAGNTEAFF. CDR3 DNA: TGTGCCATCAGTGCGGCGGGGAACACTGAAGCTTTCTTT.

The chain has TRBV2 and TRBJ1-5; D is undetermined. V gave up 6 bases and J gave up 1 base, with 13 bases separating them. The length of the CDR3 is 15 residues. Germline V gene data show CDR1 as SNHLY and CDR2 as FYNNEI. Here the CDR3 reads CASSLHGESNQPQHF. The CDR3 nucleotides are TGTGCCAGCAGCCTCCACGGGGAGAGCAATCAGCCCCAGCATTTT. The full variable domain, with the rest looked up from reference TRBV2 and TRBJ1-5, is EPEVTQTPSHQVTQMGQEVILRCVPISNHLYFYWYRQILGQKVEFLVSFYNNEISEKSEIFDDQFSVERPDGSNFTLKIRSTKLEDSAMYFCASSLHGESNQPQHFGDGTRLSIL.

This clone was counted once. The chain recombines TRBV27 with TRBJ2-3, with 10 positions matching TRBD2. J was trimmed by 2 bases and V by 6 bases; bases with no gene match: 8. CDR3 length: 16 amino acids. The germline gives CDR1 MNHEY, CDR2 SMNVEV (reference sequence). In DNA form, the CDR3 reads TGTGCCAGCAGCCGAGGACTAGCGGCTTACACAGATACGCAGTATTTT. As protein: CASSRGLAAYTDTQYF.

This sequence joins TRBV20-1 and TRBJ1-2; 7 nucleotides align to TRBD1. Per germline, CDR1 DFQATT and CDR2 SNEGSKA (reference sequence). The CDR3 has 9 amino acids. The CDR3 here is CGGTDGYTF. The CDR3 DNA is TGCGGCGGGACAGACGGCTACACCTTC.

The chain is built from TRBV19 and TRBJ2-2; the D gene is possibly TRBD1 (6 bases). The CDR3 sequence is 13 residues long. Trimming left V 6 bases short and J 4 bases short, with 9 bases between. Germline CDR1 and CDR2: LNHDA and SQIVND (reference sequence). For the CDR3, the DNA is TGTGCCAGTAGACAGGGCACCACCGGGGAGCTGTTTTTT. Its protein product is CASRQGTTGELFF.

This clone was detected once. V and J are TRBV28 and TRBJ1-2; D might be TRBD1 (5 bases). The CDR3 loop spans 16 amino acids. Germline-derived CDR1 and CDR2 are MDHEN and SYDVKM. V was cut by 5 bases and J by 9 bases, with 25 bases left in between. Written as DNA, the CDR3 is TGTGCCAGCAGTATTGGGGGGTCAGGGAACCTCGTTCGCTACACCTTC. Amino acid sequence: CASSIGGSGNLVRYTF.

The rearrangement links TRBV19 to TRBJ2-7; 8 nucleotides align to TRBD2. Germline values: CDR1 LNHDA, CDR2 SQIVND (reference sequence). J gave up 4 bases and V 1 base, and 3 bases lay outside the gene matches. This CDR3 contains 14 residues. The CDR3 reads CASSIAGGNYEQYF. The DNA of the CDR3 is TGTGCCAGTAGTATAGCGGGAGGGAATTACGAGCAGTACTTC.

J is TRBJ2-7 and V is TRBV4-1; TRBD1 agrees at 7 bases. V shed 3 bases and J 3 bases; nucleotides not matched to a gene: 5. This CDR3 contains 14 residues. The germline V gene encodes CDR1 MGHRA and CDR2 YSYEKL. In DNA form, the CDR3 reads TGCGCCAGCAGCCACCGGGACAGCGTCTACGAGCAGTACTTC. Translated, it gives CASSHRDSVYEQYF.